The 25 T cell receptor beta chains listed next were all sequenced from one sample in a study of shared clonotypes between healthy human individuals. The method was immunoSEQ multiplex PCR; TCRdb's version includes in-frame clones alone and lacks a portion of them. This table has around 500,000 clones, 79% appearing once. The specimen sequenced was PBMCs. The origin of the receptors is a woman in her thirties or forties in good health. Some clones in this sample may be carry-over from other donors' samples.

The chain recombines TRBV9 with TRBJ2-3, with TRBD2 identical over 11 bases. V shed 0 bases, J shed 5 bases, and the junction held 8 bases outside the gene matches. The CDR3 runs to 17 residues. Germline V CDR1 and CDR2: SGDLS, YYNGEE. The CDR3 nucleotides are TGTGCCAGCAGCGTAGGCCTAGCGGGAGGCCCACAAGATACGCAGTATTTT. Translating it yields CASSVGLAGGPQDTQYF.

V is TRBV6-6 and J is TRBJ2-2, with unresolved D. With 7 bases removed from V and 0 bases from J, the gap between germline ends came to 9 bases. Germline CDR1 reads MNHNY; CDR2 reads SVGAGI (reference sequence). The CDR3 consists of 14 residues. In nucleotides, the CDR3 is TGTGCCAGCACGGCGAAGTCGAACACCGGGGAGCTGTTTTTT. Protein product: CASTAKSNTGELFF.

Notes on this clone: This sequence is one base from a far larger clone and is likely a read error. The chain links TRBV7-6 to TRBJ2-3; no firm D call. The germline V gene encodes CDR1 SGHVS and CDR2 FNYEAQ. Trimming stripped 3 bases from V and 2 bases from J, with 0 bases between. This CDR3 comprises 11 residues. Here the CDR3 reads CASSFTDTQYF. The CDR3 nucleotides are TGTGCCAGCAGCTTCACAGATACGCAGTATTTT.

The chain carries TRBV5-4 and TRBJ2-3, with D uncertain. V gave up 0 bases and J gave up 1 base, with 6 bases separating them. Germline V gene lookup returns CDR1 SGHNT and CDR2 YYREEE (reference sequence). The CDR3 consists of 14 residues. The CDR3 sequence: CASSLDPGTDTQYF. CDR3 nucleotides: TGTGCCAGCAGCTTGGATCCAGGCACAGATACGCAGTATTTT.

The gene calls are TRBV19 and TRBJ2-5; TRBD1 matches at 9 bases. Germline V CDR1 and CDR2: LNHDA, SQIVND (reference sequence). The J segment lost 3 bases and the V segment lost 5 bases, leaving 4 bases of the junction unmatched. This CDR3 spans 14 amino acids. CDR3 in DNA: TGTGCCAGTAGTTTACGGACAGGGGAAGAGACCCAGTACTTC. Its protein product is CASSLRTGEETQYF.

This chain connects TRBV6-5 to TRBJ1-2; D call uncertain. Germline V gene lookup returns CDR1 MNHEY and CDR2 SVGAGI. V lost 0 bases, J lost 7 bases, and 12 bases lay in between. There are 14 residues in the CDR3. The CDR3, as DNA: TGTGCCAGCAGTTACTCGAGCGGAAGTAGTGGCTACACCTTC. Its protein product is CASSYSSGSSGYTF.

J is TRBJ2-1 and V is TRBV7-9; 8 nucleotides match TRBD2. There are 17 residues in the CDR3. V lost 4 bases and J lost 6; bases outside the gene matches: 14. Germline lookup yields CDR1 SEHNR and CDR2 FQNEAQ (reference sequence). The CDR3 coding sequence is TGTGCCAGCAGCTCCGTTGTCGGCGGCGGGGGGCTCAATGAGCAGTTCTTC. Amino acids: CASSSVVGGGGLNEQFF.

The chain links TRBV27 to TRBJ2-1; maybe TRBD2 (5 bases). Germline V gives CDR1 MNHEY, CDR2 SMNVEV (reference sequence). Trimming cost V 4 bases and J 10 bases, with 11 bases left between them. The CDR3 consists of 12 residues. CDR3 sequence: CASSSPSGEQFF. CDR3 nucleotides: TGTGCCAGCAGTTCCCCCTCGGGGGAGCAGTTCTTC.

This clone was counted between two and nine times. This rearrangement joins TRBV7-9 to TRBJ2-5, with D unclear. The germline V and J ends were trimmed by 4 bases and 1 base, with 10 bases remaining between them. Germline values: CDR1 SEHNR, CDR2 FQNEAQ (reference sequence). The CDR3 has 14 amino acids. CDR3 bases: TGTGCCAGCAGCTCAGTAGGGCCCCAAGAGACCCAGTACTTC. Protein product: CASSSVGPQETQYF.

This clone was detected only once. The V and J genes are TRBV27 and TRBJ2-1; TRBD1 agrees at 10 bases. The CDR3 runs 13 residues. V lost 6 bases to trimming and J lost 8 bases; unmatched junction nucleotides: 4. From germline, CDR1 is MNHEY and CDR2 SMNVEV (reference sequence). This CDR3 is CASRQTGGDEQFF. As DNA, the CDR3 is TGTGCCAGCAGACAGACAGGGGGCGATGAGCAGTTCTTC.

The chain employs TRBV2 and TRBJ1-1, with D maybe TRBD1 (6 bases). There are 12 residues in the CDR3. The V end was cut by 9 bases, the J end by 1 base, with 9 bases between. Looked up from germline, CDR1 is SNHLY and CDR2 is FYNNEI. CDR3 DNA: TGTGCCAGTCACAGGGAGAACACTGAAGCTTTCTTT. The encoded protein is CASHRENTEAFF.

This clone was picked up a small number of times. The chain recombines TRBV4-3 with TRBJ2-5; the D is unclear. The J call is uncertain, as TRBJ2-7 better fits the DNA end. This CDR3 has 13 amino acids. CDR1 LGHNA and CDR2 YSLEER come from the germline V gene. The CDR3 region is CASSHRRFYEQYF. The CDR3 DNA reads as TGCGCCAGCAGCCATCGGCGGTTCTACGAGCAGTACTTC.

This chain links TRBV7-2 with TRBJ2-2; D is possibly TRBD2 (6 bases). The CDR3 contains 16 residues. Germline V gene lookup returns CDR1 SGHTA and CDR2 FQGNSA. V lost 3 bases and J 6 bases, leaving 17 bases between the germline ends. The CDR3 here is CASSLPGARGAGELFF. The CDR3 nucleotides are TGTGCCAGCAGCTTGCCTGGCGCACGCGGGGCCGGGGAGCTGTTTTTT.

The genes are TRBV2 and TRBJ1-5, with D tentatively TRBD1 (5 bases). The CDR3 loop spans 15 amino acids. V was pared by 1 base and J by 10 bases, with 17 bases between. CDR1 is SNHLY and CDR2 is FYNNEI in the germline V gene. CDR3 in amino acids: CASSEERGGWAPQHF. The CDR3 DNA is TGTGCCAGCAGTGAAGAAAGGGGTGGTTGGGCTCCCCAGCATTTT.

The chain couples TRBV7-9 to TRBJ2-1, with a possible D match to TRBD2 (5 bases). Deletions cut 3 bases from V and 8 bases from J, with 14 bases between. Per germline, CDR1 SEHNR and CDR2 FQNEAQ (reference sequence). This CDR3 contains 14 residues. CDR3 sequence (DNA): TGTGCCAGCAGCTTGTGGAGTCCCGGGGATGAGCAGTTCTTC. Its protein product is CASSLWSPGDEQFF. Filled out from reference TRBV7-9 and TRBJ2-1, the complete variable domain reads DTGVSQNPRHKITKRGQNVTFRCDPISEHNRLYWYRQTLGQGPEFLTYFQNEAQLEKSRLLSDRFSAERPKGSFSTLEIQRTEQGDSAMYLCASSLWSPGDEQFFGPGTRLTVL.

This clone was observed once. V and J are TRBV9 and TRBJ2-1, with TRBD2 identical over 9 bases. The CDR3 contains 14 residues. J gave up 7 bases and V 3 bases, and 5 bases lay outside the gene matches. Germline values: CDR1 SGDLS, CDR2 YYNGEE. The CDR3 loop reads CASSDGTSSNEQFF. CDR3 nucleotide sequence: TGTGCCAGCAGCGACGGGACTAGCTCGAATGAGCAGTTCTTC.

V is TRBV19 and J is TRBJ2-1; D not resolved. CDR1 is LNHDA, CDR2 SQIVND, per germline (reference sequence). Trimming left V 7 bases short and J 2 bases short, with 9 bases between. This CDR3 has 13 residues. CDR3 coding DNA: TGTGCCAGTAAAGGGCGGACCTACAATGAGCAGTTCTTC. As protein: CASKGRTYNEQFF.

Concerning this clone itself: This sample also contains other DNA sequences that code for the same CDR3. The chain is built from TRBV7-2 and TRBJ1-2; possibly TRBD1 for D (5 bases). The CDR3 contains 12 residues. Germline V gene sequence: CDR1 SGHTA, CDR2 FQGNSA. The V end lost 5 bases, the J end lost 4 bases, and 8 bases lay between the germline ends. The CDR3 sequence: CASSLGGYGYTF. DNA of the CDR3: TGTGCCAGCAGCCTTGGGGGCTATGGCTACACCTTC.

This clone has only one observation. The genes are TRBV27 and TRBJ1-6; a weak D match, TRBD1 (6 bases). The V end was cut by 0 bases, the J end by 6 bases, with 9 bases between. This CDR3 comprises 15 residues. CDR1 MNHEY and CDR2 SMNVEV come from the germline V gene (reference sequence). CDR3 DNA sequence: TGTGCCAGCAGTTTATCAAGGGGGAGTAATTCACCCCTCCACTTT. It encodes CASSLSRGSNSPLHF.

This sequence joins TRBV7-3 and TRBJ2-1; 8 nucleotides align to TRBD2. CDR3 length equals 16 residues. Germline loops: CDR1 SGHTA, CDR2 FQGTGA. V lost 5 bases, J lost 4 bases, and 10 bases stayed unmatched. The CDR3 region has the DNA TGTGCCAGCAGCCCCCGAGCGGGAGAGAAATACAATGAGCAGTTCTTC. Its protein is CASSPRAGEKYNEQFF.

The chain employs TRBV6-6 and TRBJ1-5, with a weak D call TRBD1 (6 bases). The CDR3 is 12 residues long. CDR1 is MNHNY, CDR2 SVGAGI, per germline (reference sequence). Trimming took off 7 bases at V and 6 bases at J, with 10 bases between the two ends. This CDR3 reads CASTGGGQPQHF. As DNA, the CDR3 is TGTGCCAGCACCGGAGGGGGTCAGCCCCAGCATTTT.

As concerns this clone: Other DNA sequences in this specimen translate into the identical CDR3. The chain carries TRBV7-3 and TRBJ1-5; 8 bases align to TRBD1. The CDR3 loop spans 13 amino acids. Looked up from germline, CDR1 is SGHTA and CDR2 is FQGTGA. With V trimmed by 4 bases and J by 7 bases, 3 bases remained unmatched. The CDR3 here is CASSSDRGQPQHF. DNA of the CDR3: TGTGCCAGCAGCTCCGACAGGGGACAGCCCCAGCATTTT.

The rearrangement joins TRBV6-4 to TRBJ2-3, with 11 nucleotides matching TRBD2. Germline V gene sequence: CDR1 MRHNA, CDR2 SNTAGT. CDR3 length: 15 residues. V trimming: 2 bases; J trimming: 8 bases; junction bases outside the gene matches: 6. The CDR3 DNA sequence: TGTGCCAGCAGTGACACTAGCGGGAGCTTCTCTACGCAGTATTTT. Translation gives CASSDTSGSFSTQYF.

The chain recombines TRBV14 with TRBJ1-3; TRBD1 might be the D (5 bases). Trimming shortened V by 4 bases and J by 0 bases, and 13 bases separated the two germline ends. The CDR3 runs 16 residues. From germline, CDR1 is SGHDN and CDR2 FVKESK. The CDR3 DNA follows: TGTGCCAGCAGCCTATTACAGGACCGCTCTGGAAACACCATATATTTT. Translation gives CASSLLQDRSGNTIYF. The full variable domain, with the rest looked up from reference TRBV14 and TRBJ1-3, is EAGVTQFPSHSVIEKGQTVTLRCDPISGHDNLYWYRRVMGKEIKFLLHFVKESKQDESGMPNNRFLAERTGGTYSTLKVQPAELEDSGVYFCASSLLQDRSGNTIYFGEGSWLTVV.

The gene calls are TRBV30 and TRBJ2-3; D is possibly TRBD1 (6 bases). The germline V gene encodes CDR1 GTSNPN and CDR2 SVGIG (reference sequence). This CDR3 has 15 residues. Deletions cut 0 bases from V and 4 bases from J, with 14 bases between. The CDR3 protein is CAWSVGGVGADTQYF. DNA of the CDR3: TGTGCCTGGAGTGTAGGGGGAGTTGGGGCAGATACGCAGTATTTT.